One and the same sample provided the 20 T cell receptor beta chains below, sequenced in a study of T cell changes during pregnancy in multiple sclerosis. Here immunoSEQ multiplex PCR was the method, and the copy in TCRdb shows in-frame clones only, minus some. The table has about 34,000 clones, around nine tenths seen once. The sample here was CD8+ T cells from peripheral blood mononuclear cells, taken in the third trimester of pregnancy. The receptors here all came from a female donor with multiple sclerosis, enrolled in a pregnancy study.

The chain joins TRBV13 to TRBJ1-1; 7 positions agree with TRBD1. In germline, CDR1 is PRHDT, CDR2 FYEKMQ (reference sequence). The CDR3 length is 13 residues. Trimming cost V 3 bases and J 3 bases; bases outside gene matches: 1. The chain's CDR3 is CASSFGQDTEAFF. The CDR3 DNA is TGTGCCAGCAGCTTCGGACAGGACACTGAAGCTTTCTTT. The full variable domain, in which reference TRBV13 and TRBJ1-1 provide the parts outside the CDR3, is AAGVIQSPRHLIKEKRETATLKCYPIPRHDTVYWYQQGPGQDPQFLISFYEKMQSDKGSIPDRFSAQQFSDYHSELNMSSLELGDSALYFCASSFGQDTEAFFGQGTRLTVV.

This clone was detected only once. V gene TRBV7-9 combines with J gene TRBJ1-2; D is unresolved. The CDR3 loop spans 12 amino acids. Trimming left V 4 bases short and J 6 bases short, with 9 bases between. Germline V gene sequence: CDR1 SEHNR, CDR2 FQNEAQ (reference sequence). The CDR3 is CASSSTVNGYTF. The CDR3 DNA reads TGTGCCAGCAGCTCAACGGTCAATGGCTACACCTTC.

The chain uses TRBV19 and TRBJ1-5; 8 nucleotides match TRBD1. V shed 3 bases, J shed 2 bases, and the junction held 9 bases outside the gene matches. The germline gives CDR1 LNHDA, CDR2 SQIVND (reference sequence). This CDR3 spans 17 amino acids. The CDR3 bases are TGTGCCAGTAGTATGAGGTCAGGGGGCGCGGGCAATCAGCCCCAGCATTTT. Protein: CASSMRSGGAGNQPQHF.

The J gene is TRBJ2-7, the V gene TRBV4-2, with D unresolved. The CDR3 consists of 12 residues. Looked up from germline, CDR1 is LGHNA and CDR2 is YNFKEQ. Trimming cost V 0 bases and J 3 bases, with 3 bases left between them. The DNA for the CDR3 is TGTGCCAGCAGCCAAGAACACTACGAGCAGTACTTC. Amino acids: CASSQEHYEQYF.

The chain uses TRBV4-3 and TRBJ1-4; TRBD1 agrees at 10 bases. CDR1 and CDR2 from the germline V gene are LGHNA and YSLEER. The V segment lost 5 bases and the J segment 8 bases; nucleotides outside the gene matches: 5. CDR3 length: 14 residues. In DNA, the CDR3 is TGCGCCAGCAGCAGGGACAGGGGAAGCGAAAAACTGTTTTTT. Its protein product is CASSRDRGSEKLFF.

The gene calls are TRBV7-9 and TRBJ1-1; 8 bases align to TRBD1. Germline V gene lookup returns CDR1 SEHNR and CDR2 FQNEAQ (reference sequence). The CDR3 has 15 amino acids. V was pared by 2 bases and J by 4 bases, with 6 bases of the junction left unmatched. The DNA of the CDR3 is TGTGCCAGCAGCTTATTGACAGGGGTGGGCACTGAAGCTTTCTTT. Amino acid sequence: CASSLLTGVGTEAFF.

Only one count was recorded for this clone. V gene TRBV11-2 combines with J gene TRBJ2-2; perhaps TRBD2 as D (5 bases). The V gene lost 4 bases and the J gene lost 3 bases, with 12 bases spanning the gap. There are 15 residues in the CDR3. The germline V gene encodes CDR1 SGHAT and CDR2 FQNNGV. CDR3 in DNA: TGTGCCAGCAGCTACCGGGGAAGGGACACCGGGGAGCTGTTTTTT. It translates to CASSYRGRDTGELFF.

The chain recombines TRBV27 with TRBJ2-7, with no clear D. The CDR3 has 15 residues. Per germline, CDR1 MNHEY and CDR2 SMNVEV (reference sequence). V lost 3 bases and J lost 2, with 14 bases in between. Here the CDR3 reads CASSFLLSSTYEQYF. CDR3 sequence (DNA): TGTGCCAGCAGTTTCCTCCTTAGCAGCACCTACGAGCAGTACTTC.

The chain is built from TRBV7-2 and TRBJ2-3; 12 bases agree with TRBD2. This CDR3 spans 15 amino acids. The germline V gene encodes CDR1 SGHTA and CDR2 FQGNSA. Losses at the gene ends were 4 bases for V and 2 bases for J; bases not matched to a gene: 1. The CDR3 sequence is CASSWTSGATDTQYF. The DNA for the CDR3 is TGTGCCAGCAGCTGGACTAGCGGGGCCACAGATACGCAGTATTTT.

J is TRBJ2-7 and V is TRBV5-5, with 7 nucleotides matching TRBD2. CDR1 and CDR2 (germline): SGHKS, YYEKEE (reference sequence). The CDR3 loop spans 13 amino acids. Losses at the gene ends were 4 bases for V and 7 bases for J; bases not matched to a gene: 8. CDR3 sequence (DNA): TGTGCCAGCAGCCCCCCGGGGGGAAGGGAGCAGTACTTC. Protein: CASSPPGGREQYF.

The V call is TRBV5-1, the J call TRBJ2-7; 8 nucleotides line up with TRBD1. The CDR3 runs to 12 residues. The V and J ends lost 2 bases and 6 bases, in that order; junction bases with no gene match: 1. Per germline, CDR1 SGHRS and CDR2 YFSETQ. The CDR3 sequence is CASSFTGGEQYF. CDR3 coding DNA: TGCGCCAGCAGCTTTACAGGGGGCGAGCAGTACTTC.

The V gene is TRBV2, the J gene TRBJ2-7, with 8 bases identical to TRBD1. The CDR3 covers 11 residues. The germline V gene has CDR1 SNHLY and CDR2 FYNNEI. The J segment lost 6 bases and the V segment lost 7 bases, leaving 2 bases of the junction unmatched. The CDR3 DNA reads TGTGCCAGCATTGACAGGGGCGAGCAGTACTTC. Translating gives CASIDRGEQYF. Combining the CDR3 with reference TRBV2 and TRBJ2-7 gives the whole variable domain EPEVTQTPSHQVTQMGQEVILRCVPISNHLYFYWYRQILGQKVEFLVSFYNNEISEKSEIFDDQFSVERPDGSNFTLKIRSTKLEDSAMYFCASIDRGEQYFGPGTRLTVT.

With regard to this clone: A read error may explain this, as a much larger clone is one base away. The rearrangement joins TRBV9 to TRBJ1-5; D is possibly TRBD1 (6 bases). Trimming left V 4 bases short and J 0 bases short, with 8 bases between. Germline CDR1 is SGDLS and CDR2 is YYNGEE. The CDR3 covers 14 residues. In DNA, the CDR3 is TGTGCCAGCAGCCCAGGGGTTAGCAATCAGCCCCAGCATTTT. Translation: CASSPGVSNQPQHF.

This clone has only one observation. The rearrangement joins TRBV7-9 to TRBJ1-1; weak D call: TRBD1 (6 bases). CDR1 is SEHNR and CDR2 is FQNEAQ in the germline V gene (reference sequence). The CDR3 spans 15 residues. V lost 3 bases to trimming and J lost 3 bases, with 14 bases between them. CDR3 DNA: TGTGCCAGCAGCTTTCCCAGGGGATTTTACACTGAAGCTTTCTTT. Its protein product is CASSFPRGFYTEAFF.

This clone has just one count. The chain carries TRBV5-5 and TRBJ2-7; D remains ambiguous. Trimming removed 2 bases at V and 3 bases at J, with 9 bases between. The CDR3 spans 13 residues. Germline V gene sequence: CDR1 SGHKS, CDR2 YYEKEE (reference sequence). CDR3 amino acids: CASSFALNYEQYF. The CDR3 region has the DNA TGTGCCAGCAGCTTTGCACTAAACTACGAGCAGTACTTC.

The chain is built from TRBV9 and TRBJ1-1; the D gene is possibly TRBD1 (6 bases). The V gene lost 0 bases and the J gene lost 1 base, with 10 bases spanning the gap. This CDR3 region has 15 residues. Germline CDR1 and CDR2: SGDLS and YYNGEE. For the CDR3, the DNA is TGTGCCAGCAGCGTAGATCACAGGGCGAACACTGAAGCTTTCTTT. It specifies CASSVDHRANTEAFF.

The V gene is TRBV6-4, the J gene TRBJ2-1; 7 nucleotides line up with TRBD1. This CDR3 region has 15 residues. The germline V gene has CDR1 MRHNA and CDR2 SNTAGT. Trimming took 4 bases from V and 2 from J; bases not matched to a gene: 5. CDR3 in amino acids: CASSAATGTYNEQFF. As DNA, the CDR3 is TGTGCCAGCAGTGCCGCGACAGGGACCTACAATGAGCAGTTCTTC.

CDR3 loop: CASSSLGIMEKLFF. The CDR3 DNA is TGTGCCAGCAGTTCTCTCGGGATAATGGAAAAACTGTTTTTT. This sequence joins TRBV27 and TRBJ1-4; no clear D gene. The V end lost 4 bases, the J end lost 8 bases, and 14 bases lay between the germline ends. This CDR3 comprises 14 residues. CDR1 MNHEY and CDR2 SMNVEV come from the germline V gene (reference sequence).

The chain joins TRBV7-9 to TRBJ1-2, with D unresolved. Germline CDR1 SEHNR, CDR2 FQNEAQ (reference sequence). The CDR3 totals 16 residues. Trimming took 1 base from V and 6 from J, leaving 18 bases between them. CDR3 loop: CASSLDGVAGRNGYTF. Here the CDR3 DNA reads TGTGCCAGCAGCTTAGACGGCGTTGCGGGTAGAAATGGCTACACCTTC. Drawing the rest from reference TRBV7-9 and TRBJ1-2, the complete variable domain is DTGVSQNPRHKITKRGQNVTFRCDPISEHNRLYWYRQTLGQGPEFLTYFQNEAQLEKSRLLSDRFSAERPKGSFSTLEIQRTEQGDSAMYLCASSLDGVAGRNGYTFGSGTRLTVV.

The chain recombines TRBV9 with TRBJ2-1, with a tentative D call TRBD2 (5 bases). Germline V gene lookup returns CDR1 SGDLS and CDR2 YYNGEE. Between the trimmed V and J ends, which lost 4 bases and 6 bases, there was a span of 14 bases. This CDR3 region has 14 residues. CDR3 nucleotides: TGTGCCAGCAGCTCCCCGGACCGGGGCAATGAGCAGTTCTTC. The encoded protein is CASSSPDRGNEQFF. Using reference TRBV9 and TRBJ2-1 for the parts outside the CDR3, the full variable domain is DSGVTQTPKHLITATGQRVTLRCSPRSGDLSVYWYQQSLDQGLQFLIQYYNGEERAKGNILERFSAQQFPDLHSELNLSSLELGDSALYFCASSSPDRGNEQFFGPGTRLTVL.